The rows below give T cell receptor beta chains drawn from one sample of a study of cytomegalovirus exposure and HLA in healthy donors. Clones were read by immunoSEQ multiplex PCR, and TCRdb kept only the in-frame ones, dropping some. Among 150,000 to 200,000 clones, 65% to 70% were seen once, and the ten largest hold 3.5% to 5%. Sequencing was carried out using PBMCs. The origin of the receptors is a young woman in good health and CMV-seropositive. Both conserved end residues are part of each CDR3. D genes are given only for firm matches. For some rows the clone size is stated as once, few or many, or as a class when expanded; others skip it.

j_gene	d_gene	len	abundance	v_gene	CDR3aa	CDR3nt
TRBJ1-5	-	14	-	TRBV27	CASSYSGSNQPQHF	TGTGCCAGCAGTTATTCAGGCAGCAATCAGCCCCAGCATTTT
TRBJ1-5	TRBD1	15	-	TRBV19	CASSIKGASNQPQHF	TGTGCCAGTAGTATTAAGGGGGCCTCCAATCAGCCCCAGCATTTT
TRBJ2-7	-	16	-	TRBV10-3	CAISEFSGASSYEQYF	TGTGCCATCAGTGAGTTTTCAGGGGCCAGCTCCTACGAGCAGTACTTC
TRBJ2-1	TRBD1	13	-	TRBV27	CASSQGQGYEQFF	TGTGCCAGCAGTCAGGGACAGGGGTATGAGCAGTTCTTC
TRBJ2-1	-	14	-	TRBV7-9	CASSLSSSLDEQFF	TGTGCCAGCAGCTTATCTTCGAGCCTCGATGAGCAGTTCTTC
TRBJ1-4	-	16	-	TRBV6-6	CASRSQRASTNEKLFF	TGTGCCAGCAGATCACAGAGAGCTTCAACTAATGAAAAACTGTTTTTT
TRBJ1-2	TRBD1	15	-	TRBV6-1	CASSDSTGADYGYTF	TGTGCCAGCAGTGACTCGACAGGGGCCGACTATGGCTACACCTTC
TRBJ2-3	TRBD2	16	-	TRBV11-3	CASSLEAGAGTDTQYF	TGTGCCAGCAGCTTAGAGGCGGGAGCGGGCACAGATACGCAGTATTTT
TRBJ2-1	TRBD2	12	-	TRBV27	CASRALAGGGFF	TGTGCCAGCAGAGCATTAGCGGGAGGGGGGTTCTTC
TRBJ2-3	TRBD2	17	few	TRBV9	CASSPRGGRDFTDTQYF	TGTGCCAGCAGCCCCCGGGGGGGTCGGGACTTCACAGATACGCAGTATTTT